Listed below are T cell receptor beta chains from one sample, sequenced in a study of blood T cells in healthy people across ages. One entry per CDR3 protein, called by TCRdb with MiXCR from the 5' RACE reads. The sample records hundreds of thousands of distinct CDR3 sequences, around 24% being singletons. This sample also appeared in a second study, on T cells of mothers and their children.

Sequencing input: blood. These receptors all stem from a boy between 5 and 17 years old in good health. CDR3s include the opening cysteine and the closing phenylalanine or tryptophan. The D gene is left open where the match is weak. Rows give clone size only sometimes, using once, few, many, or a class for an expanded clone.

j_call v_call d_call clone_size cdr3_aa cdr3_nt
TRBJ2-1 TRBV20-1 TRBD2 few CSAGSGRVSYEQFF TGCAGTGCTGGTAGCGGGAGGGTCTCGTATGAGCAGTTCTTC
TRBJ2-1 TRBV3-1 - - CASSQDISTYNEQFF TGTGCCAGCAGCCAAGATATAAGCACCTACAATGAGCAGTTCTTC
TRBJ2-5 TRBV4-3 - few CASSQDLGMRGQETQYF TGCGCCAGCAGCCAAGATTTGGGGATGAGGGGACAAGAGACCCAGTACTTC
TRBJ2-1 TRBV4-3 TRBD2 few CASSRSGGGGYNEQFF TGCGCCAGCAGCAGATCCGGGGGCGGGGGGTACAATGAGCAGTTCTTC
TRBJ2-1 TRBV20-1 TRBD1 few CSALTGGQLYNYNEQFF TGCAGTGCACTGACAGGGGGCCAACTTTATAACTACAATGAGCAGTTCTTC
TRBJ2-7 TRBV28 TRBD1 - CASSLSGTVSYEQYF TGTGCCAGCAGTTTATCTGGGACAGTCTCCTACGAGCAGTACTTC
TRBJ1-6 TRBV6-2/TRBV6-3 TRBD1 few CASTAGQGGSPLHF TGTGCCAGCACCGCCGGACAGGGTGGTTCACCCCTCCACTTT
TRBJ2-1 TRBV29-1 TRBD2 few CSVKGTSGGPTYNEQFF TGCAGCGTGAAAGGTACTAGCGGGGGCCCTACCTACAATGAGCAGTTCTTC
TRBJ2-3 TRBV6-1 TRBD1 few CASSARPGQYTDTQYF TGTGCCAGCAGTGCCCGACCGGGACAGTACACAGATACGCAGTATTTT
TRBJ2-5 TRBV12-3/TRBV12-4 TRBD1 - CASSTRGTGRETQYF TGTGCCAGCAGCACCCGCGGGACAGGGAGGGAGACCCAGTACTTC
TRBJ1-5 TRBV12-3/TRBV12-4 - - CASAPGPINQPQHF TGTGCCAGCGCGCCGGGACCGATTAATCAGCCCCAGCATTTT
TRBJ2-3 TRBV4-3 - few CASSQVESHTDTQYF TGCGCCAGCAGCCAAGTAGAGAGCCACACAGATACGCAGTATTTT
TRBJ2-7 TRBV20-1 - few CSARVEVWGSSYEQYF TGCAGTGCTAGAGTCGAGGTTTGGGGGAGCTCCTACGAGCAGTACTTC
TRBJ2-1 TRBV20-1 - few CSARSKTDGGPDNEQFF TGCAGTGCTAGATCTAAAACCGACGGGGGGCCGGACAATGAGCAGTTCTTC
TRBJ2-5 TRBV7-9 - - CASSLTGWEQYF TGTGCCAGCAGCTTAACGGGCTGGGAGCAGTACTTC
TRBJ2-5 TRBV7-8 - few CASSLIGTQETQYF TGTGCCAGCAGCTTAATCGGGACCCAAGAGACCCAGTACTTC
TRBJ2-3 TRBV9 - - CASSADGSTDTQYF TGTGCCAGCAGCGCGGACGGAAGCACAGATACGCAGTATTTT
TRBJ1-2 TRBV7-9 TRBD1 - CASSFSGGLNGYTF TGTGCCAGCAGCTTCTCAGGGGGCTTGAATGGCTACACCTTC
TRBJ2-1 TRBV7-2 TRBD2 few CASSLMVAGGTNEQFF TGTGCCAGCAGCTTAATGGTAGCGGGGGGAACCAATGAGCAGTTCTTC
TRBJ2-7 TRBV6-2/TRBV6-3 TRBD1 few CASRPDRDRWYEQYF TGTGCCAGCAGACCGGACCGGGACAGGTGGTACGAGCAGTACTTC
TRBJ2-1 TRBV30 TRBD2 few CATSDQPYNEQFF TGTGCCACTAGCGACCAACCTTACAATGAGCAGTTCTTC
TRBJ2-7 TRBV6-1 TRBD2 - CASSGLGSGGYEQYF TGTGCCAGCAGTGGGCTAGGGAGCGGGGGCTACGAGCAGTACTTC
TRBJ1-1 TRBV5-1 TRBD1 - CASSWDSNTEAFF TGCGCCAGCAGTTGGGACAGTAACACTGAAGCTTTCTTT
TRBJ2-7 TRBV20-1 - few CSQLAGKAYEQYF TGCAGCCAACTGGCAGGGAAGGCCTACGAGCAGTACTTC
TRBJ2-4 TRBV12-3/TRBV12-4 - few CASRRSDLAKNIQYF TGTGCCAGCAGAAGGAGCGATTTAGCCAAAAACATTCAGTACTTC
TRBJ2-5 TRBV3-1 TRBD2 few CASSLGTSGRGETQYF TGTGCCAGCAGCCTCGGGACTAGCGGGAGAGGCGAGACCCAGTACTTC
TRBJ2-7 TRBV6-2/TRBV6-3 TRBD2 few CASSTTQRDYEQYF TGTGCCAGCAGTACCACCCAGCGGGACTACGAGCAGTACTTC
TRBJ1-4 TRBV6-5 - few CASSYSGTPGKLFF TGTGCCAGCAGTTACTCCGGGACGCCCGGGAAACTGTTTTTT
TRBJ2-5 TRBV27 - - CASSWDGETQYF TGTGCCAGCAGTTGGGACGGGGAGACCCAGTACTTC
TRBJ2-3 TRBV9 - - CASSPGTTSTDTQYF TGTGCCAGCAGCCCCGGGACCACTAGCACAGATACGCAGTATTTT
TRBJ2-3 TRBV27 TRBD1 - CASSLLRDSLSLATQYF TGTGCCAGCAGTTTACTTCGGGACAGCCTATCACTCGCTACGCAGTATTTT
TRBJ1-1 TRBV29-1 - - CSVEDSPRRETFF TGCAGCGTTGAAGATTCCCCCAGGAGGGAAACTTTCTTT
TRBJ2-1 TRBV28 TRBD2 few CASTFGAGAYNEQFF TGTGCCAGCACCTTCGGGGCGGGAGCCTACAATGAGCAGTTCTTC
TRBJ2-5 TRBV6-5 - few CASSPQGRRLTQYF TGTGCCAGCAGCCCCCAGGGCCGCCGCCTAACCCAGTACTTC
TRBJ1-3 TRBV3-1 - few CASSQMEQAIYF TGTGCCAGCAGCCAAATGGAGCAAGCCATATATTTT
TRBJ1-1 TRBV6-2/TRBV6-3 - many CASRANTEAFF TGTGCCAGCAGAGCGAACACTGAAGCTTTCTTT
TRBJ2-1 TRBV6-1 TRBD2 - CASSAWPGLVWYEQFF TGTGCCAGCAGTGCGTGGCCGGGACTAGTTTGGTATGAGCAGTTCTTC
TRBJ2-3 TRBV20-1 TRBD1 few CSARAPGQGRTDTQYF TGCAGTGCTAGAGCACCGGGACAGGGACGCACAGATACGCAGTATTTT
TRBJ2-2 TRBV12-3/TRBV12-4 - - CASRTSGTVFF TGTGCCAGCAGGACCTCGGGGACGGTGTTTTTT
TRBJ2-7 TRBV7-2 TRBD2 - CASSLELAGAYEQYF TGTGCCAGCAGCTTAGAGCTAGCGGGAGCTTACGAGCAGTACTTC
TRBJ2-1 TRBV20-1 TRBD2 - CSARDQTGLVGGNEQFF TGCAGTGCTAGAGATCAGACGGGACTAGTTGGAGGCAATGAGCAGTTCTTC
TRBJ2-5 TRBV7-2 - - CAGSPRRPQGETQYF TGTGCCGGCAGCCCAAGAAGGCCCCAAGGGGAGACCCAGTACTTC
TRBJ2-7 TRBV15 TRBD1 few CATSFQGALPYEQYF TGTGCCACCAGTTTCCAGGGGGCGCTCCCCTACGAGCAGTACTTC
TRBJ1-2 TRBV6-2/TRBV6-3 - - CASSYPQVEQAF TGTGCCAGCAGTTACCCGCAAGTTGAGCAGGCCTTC
TRBJ2-7 TRBV6-5 TRBD1 - CASRPTGSYEQYF TGTGCCAGCAGACCGACAGGGTCCTACGAGCAGTACTTC
TRBJ2-7 TRBV4-1 TRBD1 few CASSQDPSGTGDYEQYF TGCGCCAGCAGCCAAGATCCATCCGGGACAGGGGACTACGAGCAGTACTTC